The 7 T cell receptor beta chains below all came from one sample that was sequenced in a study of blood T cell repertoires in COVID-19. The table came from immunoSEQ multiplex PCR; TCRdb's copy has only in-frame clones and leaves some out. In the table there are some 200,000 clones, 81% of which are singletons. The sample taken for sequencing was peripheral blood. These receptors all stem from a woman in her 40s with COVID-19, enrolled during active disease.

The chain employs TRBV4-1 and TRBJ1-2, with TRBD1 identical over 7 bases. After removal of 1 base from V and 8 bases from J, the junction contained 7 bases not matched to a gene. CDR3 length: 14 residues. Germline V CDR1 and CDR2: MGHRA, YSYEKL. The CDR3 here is CASSQVTGVLGYTF. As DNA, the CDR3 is TGCGCCAGCAGCCAAGTAACAGGGGTTCTCGGCTACACCTTC.

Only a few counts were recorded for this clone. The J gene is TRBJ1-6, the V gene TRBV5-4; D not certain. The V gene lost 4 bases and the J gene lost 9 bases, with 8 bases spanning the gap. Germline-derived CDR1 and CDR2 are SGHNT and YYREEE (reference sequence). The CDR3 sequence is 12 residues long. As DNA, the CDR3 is TGTGCCAGCAGCCGGGGAGCTTCACCCCTCCACTTT. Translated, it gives CASSRGASPLHF.

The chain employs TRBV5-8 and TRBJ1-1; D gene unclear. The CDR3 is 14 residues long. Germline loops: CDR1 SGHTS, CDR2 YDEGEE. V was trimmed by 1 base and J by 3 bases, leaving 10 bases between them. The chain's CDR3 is CASSLLDGDTEAFF. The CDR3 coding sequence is TGTGCCAGCAGCTTGTTGGATGGAGACACTGAAGCTTTCTTT.

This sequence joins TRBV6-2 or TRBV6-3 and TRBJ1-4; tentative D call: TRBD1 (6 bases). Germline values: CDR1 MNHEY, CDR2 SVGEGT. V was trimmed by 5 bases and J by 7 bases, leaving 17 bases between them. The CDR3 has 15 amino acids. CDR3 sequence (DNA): TGTGCCAGCAGTATGATCGGACAGTTGGGTGAAAAACTGTTTTTT. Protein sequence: CASSMIGQLGEKLFF.

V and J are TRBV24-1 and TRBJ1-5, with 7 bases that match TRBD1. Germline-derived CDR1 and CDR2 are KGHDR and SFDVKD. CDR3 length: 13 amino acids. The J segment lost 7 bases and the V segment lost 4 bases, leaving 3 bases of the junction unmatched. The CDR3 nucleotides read TGTGCCACCAGTGAAGGGGGCGAACAGCCCCAGCATTTT. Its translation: CATSEGGEQPQHF.

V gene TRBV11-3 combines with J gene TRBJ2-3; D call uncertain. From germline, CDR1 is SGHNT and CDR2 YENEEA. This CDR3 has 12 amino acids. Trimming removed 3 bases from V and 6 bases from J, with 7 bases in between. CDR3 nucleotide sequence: TGTGCCAGCAGCTTTATCGGGGATACGCAGTATTTT. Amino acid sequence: CASSFIGDTQYF.

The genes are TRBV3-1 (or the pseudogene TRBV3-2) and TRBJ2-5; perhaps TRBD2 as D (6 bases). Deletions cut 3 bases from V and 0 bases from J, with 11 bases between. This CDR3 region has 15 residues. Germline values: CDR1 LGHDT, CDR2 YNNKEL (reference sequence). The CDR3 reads CASSHPRGDQETQYF. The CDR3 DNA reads TGTGCCAGCAGCCACCCGCGGGGCGACCAAGAGACCCAGTACTTC.